The present T cell receptor beta chain was sequenced within a study of T cells in Graves' hyperthyroidism and ophthalmopathy. Study-level information: Upon initial diagnosis and before any treatment, peripheral blood was collected.

TCR beta CDR3 region amplification was performed from RNA transcripts. Researchers ran a first-round RT-PCR on the TCR CDR3 using the HTBI primer set. TCRdb used MiXCR to reprocess the multiplex PCR reads, holding one entry per CDR3 protein. Of around 520,000 distinct CDR3 sequences listed, around 15% are singletons. The CDR3 runs to 14 residues. The germline V and J ends were trimmed by 0 bases and 4 bases, with 8 bases remaining between them. Germline CDR1 reads MNHEY; CDR2 reads SVGEGT. This sequence joins TRBV6-2 or TRBV6-3 and TRBJ2-3; no firm D call. The sequence was obtained from a woman in her thirties or forties with Graves' hyperthyroidism. Sequencing was performed on blood. The CDR3 DNA follows: TGTGCCAGCAGTTACTCGAGATTATCAGATACGCAGTATTTT. Translating it yields CASSYSRLSDTQYF.